Below are 18 T cell receptor beta chains sequenced from a single sample in a study of blood T cell repertoires in COVID-19. Profiled with immunoSEQ multiplex PCR; TCRdb holds only in-frame clones, not every one. The profile covers approximately 45,000 clones, with roughly 90% appearing a single time and around an eighth taken by the ten largest. Sample: peripheral blood. The source of these receptors is a human donor in a cohort sampled during active COVID-19.

The rearrangement links TRBV20-1 to TRBJ2-3; 7 bases are a match to TRBD2. The CDR3 spans 15 residues. After removal of 3 bases from V and 0 bases from J, the junction contained 6 bases not matched to a gene. Germline values: CDR1 DFQATT, CDR2 SNEGSKA (reference sequence). CDR3 sequence reads: CSASRAGDSTDTQYF. The CDR3 DNA is TGCAGTGCTAGTCGGGCGGGGGATAGCACAGATACGCAGTATTTT.

The J gene is TRBJ2-7, the V gene TRBV5-4; 7 bases agree with TRBD2. The junction had 7 bases not matched to a gene; V was cut back by 3 bases and J by 1 base. CDR1 and CDR2 from the germline V gene are SGHNT and YYREEE (reference sequence). The CDR3 is 15 residues long. CDR3 region: CASSSKRGKSYEQYF. In nucleotides, the CDR3 is TGTGCCAGCAGCTCTAAGCGGGGAAAGTCCTACGAGCAGTACTTC.

The CDR3 bases are TGTGCCAGTAGTCCTCTAGGGGGGGCTAGGGATGAGCAGTTCTTC. The encoded protein is CASSPLGGARDEQFF. This chain links TRBV19 with TRBJ2-1; D might be TRBD2 (7 bases). Germline assignment: CDR1 LNHDA and CDR2 SQIVND (reference sequence). The CDR3 is 15 residues long. With 5 bases removed from V and 8 bases from J, the gap between germline ends came to 19 bases.

The rearrangement uses TRBV7-9 and TRBJ1-2, with no clear D. Trimming pared 2 bases from V and 6 bases from J, leaving 4 bases between. The CDR3 sequence is 11 residues long. Germline V gives CDR1 SEHNR, CDR2 FQNEAQ (reference sequence). The CDR3 nucleotides read TGTGCCAGCAGCTTATCCGATGGCTACACCTTC. Translating gives CASSLSDGYTF.

J is TRBJ2-1 and V is TRBV4-1, with D perhaps matching TRBD2 (6 bases). The CDR3 totals 12 residues. Germline-derived CDR1 and CDR2 are MGHRA and YSYEKL. V was trimmed by 0 bases and J by 10 bases, leaving 7 bases between them. CDR3 sequence reads: CASSQDSGEQFF. CDR3 nucleotides: TGCGCCAGCAGCCAAGATAGCGGCGAGCAGTTCTTC.

The chain uses TRBV12-3 or TRBV12-4 and TRBJ1-1; tentatively, D is TRBD1 (5 bases). V was trimmed by 4 bases and J by 10 bases, leaving 10 bases between them. This CDR3 comprises 11 residues. In DNA, the CDR3 is TGTGCCAGCAGTTCCAGGGTGGGAGCTTTCTTT. Protein product: CASSSRVGAFF.

The rearrangement uses TRBV30 and TRBJ2-7, with 7 bases lining up with TRBD1. The CDR3 totals 13 residues. The germline CDR1 and CDR2 sequences are GTSNPN and SVGIG (reference sequence). V was pared by 0 bases and J by 6 bases, with 5 bases of the junction left unmatched. CDR3 coding DNA: TGTGCCTGGAGTGTAGACAGGGCAGGCGAGCAGTACTTC. Translating it yields CAWSVDRAGEQYF.

Only a few counts were recorded for this clone. The rearrangement links TRBV7-2 to TRBJ2-7; 8 bases are shared with TRBD2. J lost 6 bases, V lost 5 bases, and 6 bases had no gene match. The CDR3 is 13 residues long. Germline V CDR1 and CDR2: SGHTA, FQGNSA. The CDR3: CASSQRLAFEQYF. CDR3 nucleotides: TGTGCCAGCAGCCAACGACTAGCGTTCGAGCAGTACTTC.

The chain carries TRBV7-9 and TRBJ2-7, with TRBD1 matching over 7 bases. Per germline, CDR1 SEHNR and CDR2 FQNEAQ (reference sequence). Trimming took 5 bases from V and 4 from J; bases not matched to a gene: 2. The CDR3 is made up of 12 amino acids. CDR3 in amino acids: CASSRTGYEQYF. In DNA, the CDR3 is TGTGCCAGCAGCCGGACAGGTTACGAGCAGTACTTC.

J is TRBJ1-2 and V is TRBV2; the D gene is possibly TRBD1 (5 bases). Germline-derived CDR1 and CDR2 are SNHLY and FYNNEI. Trimming took off 3 bases at V and 4 bases at J, with 12 bases between the two ends. CDR3 size: 14 residues. The CDR3 loop is CASSDPGGGYGYTF. DNA of the CDR3: TGTGCCAGCAGTGATCCGGGGGGGGGCTATGGCTACACCTTC.

A remark on this clone: In the same sample, other DNA sequences code for this CDR3. CDR3 DNA sequence: TGCGCCAGCAGCCAACCTAGCGGGGGGGTGAATGAGCAGTTCTTC. Translated: CASSQPSGGVNEQFF. The chain links TRBV4-3 to TRBJ2-1; TRBD2 matches at 12 bases. CDR1 is LGHNA, CDR2 YSLEER, per germline. This CDR3 is 15 amino acids long. V shed 2 bases and J 7 bases; nucleotides not matched to a gene: 3.

This chain connects TRBV30 to TRBJ1-3; D is undetermined. This CDR3 spans 16 amino acids. With 8 bases removed from V and 2 bases from J, the gap between germline ends came to 22 bases. The germline V gene has CDR1 GTSNPN and CDR2 SVGIG (reference sequence). The CDR3 sequence is CAGLFGSASPGNTIYF. The CDR3 DNA reads as TGTGCCGGCCTATTTGGAAGCGCAAGTCCTGGAAACACCATATATTTT.

The chain links TRBV6-5 to TRBJ2-5; TRBD1 matches at 9 bases. This CDR3 spans 15 amino acids. V lost 6 bases and J lost 5; bases outside the gene matches: 10. Germline V gene lookup returns CDR1 MNHEY and CDR2 SVGAGI. CDR3 nucleotides: TGTGCCAGCAGGGCCGGGACAGGGATCGGGGAGACCCAGTACTTC. This translates into CASRAGTGIGETQYF.

The V gene is TRBV27, the J gene TRBJ1-1, with D unresolved. V lost 6 bases and J 1 base, leaving 9 bases between the germline ends. The CDR3 runs 13 residues. Germline assignment: CDR1 MNHEY and CDR2 SMNVEV (reference sequence). CDR3 nucleotides: TGTGCCAGCAGCGCAGTTGAGAACACTGAAGCTTTCTTT. Translation gives CASSAVENTEAFF.

Only a few counts were recorded for this clone. The chain has TRBV7-9 and TRBJ2-7, with a possible D match to TRBD1 (6 bases). The CDR3 length is 15 residues. Trimming removed 4 bases at V and 3 bases at J, with 16 bases between. Germline V gives CDR1 SEHNR, CDR2 FQNEAQ (reference sequence). In DNA form, the CDR3 reads TGTGCCAGCAGCTCCGGCCCAGGGGTCGGCTACGAGCAGTACTTC. It specifies CASSSGPGVGYEQYF.

The V and J genes are TRBV6-5 and TRBJ1-2; a weak D match, TRBD1 (6 bases). CDR3 length: 14 amino acids. Germline lookup yields CDR1 MNHEY and CDR2 SVGAGI. The germline V and J ends were trimmed by 7 bases and 8 bases, with 20 bases remaining between them. The CDR3 region has the DNA TGTGCCAGCACCGCAGGACAGAATTGGGTCGGCTACACCTTC. The encoded protein is CASTAGQNWVGYTF.

This clone was picked up one time. V is TRBV4-1 and J is TRBJ1-2; D call uncertain. CDR1 is MGHRA, CDR2 YSYEKL, per germline. This CDR3 comprises 15 residues. The V gene lost 2 bases and the J gene lost 5 bases, with 15 bases spanning the gap. This CDR3 reads CASSQSIDGKYGYTF. Here the CDR3 DNA reads TGCGCCAGCAGCCAAAGCATCGATGGTAAATATGGCTACACCTTC.

This clone showed up just once. This sequence joins TRBV6-5 and TRBJ2-2; 8 positions match TRBD2. CDR1 and CDR2 from the germline V gene are MNHEY and SVGAGI. The CDR3 consists of 14 residues. V lost 6 bases and J lost 5; bases outside the gene matches: 5. CDR3 region: CASRSGGRTGELFF. The CDR3 DNA reads TGTGCCAGCAGGTCGGGGGGGAGGACCGGGGAGCTGTTTTTT.